This T cell receptor beta chain emerged from a study of blood T cell repertoires in COVID-19. Study at large: Some COVID-19 samples were acute and others convalescent; all came from the United States, Italy and Spain. T cells, B-cell-depleted T cells, or PBMCs provided the cDNA or gDNA that served as material.

Trimming cost V 5 bases and J 5 bases; bases outside gene matches: 8. The CDR3 contains 15 residues. CDR1 and CDR2 from the germline V gene are SEHNR and FQNEAQ (reference sequence). Per the original methods: Estimated nucleated cell counts came from reference gene primer amplification. Generated by immunoSEQ multiplex PCR, the TCRdb table keeps only in-frame clones and is missing some. From that table come the V and J calls and clone size; the DNA was used to work out D and trimming. The sample lists under 75,000 clones; just under 80% were seen once. The clonotype comes from a woman in her sixties or seventies with acute or convalescent COVID-19. Sequenced: peripheral blood. The J gene is TRBJ2-1, the V gene TRBV7-9; TRBD2 matches 8 bases. CDR3 DNA: TGTGCCAGCAGCCCCCCGGGACTAGTAAACAATGAGCAGTTCTTC. Translation: CASSPPGLVNNEQFF.